A single sample gave rise to the 32 T cell receptor beta chains below, sequenced in a study of blood T cells in healthy people across ages. Primed by a sample-barcoded 5' primer and a J-beta primer mix, a second PCR proceeded for roughly 7 to 11 cycles. Via MiXCR, TCRdb re-called the 5' RACE reads, giving one row per CDR3 protein. The sample has 500,000 to 700,000 distinct CDR3 sequences, about 30% seen once. Material: blood. All receptors come from a woman at least 80 years old in good health.

This clonotype was counted at least ten times. The V and J genes are TRBV5-1 and TRBJ2-1; D uncertain. Germline CDR1 reads SGHRS; CDR2 reads YFSETQ. Trimming shortened V by 5 bases and J by 0 bases, and 12 bases separated the two germline ends. The CDR3 length is 15 residues. The CDR3 loop reads CASSFSISSYNEQFF. CDR3 coding DNA: TGCGCCAGCAGTTTCTCAATCAGCTCCTACAATGAGCAGTTCTTC.

This chain connects TRBV27 to TRBJ2-5; D possibly corresponds to TRBD2 (5 bases). From germline, CDR1 is MNHEY and CDR2 SMNVEV (reference sequence). The V gene lost 6 bases and the J gene lost 5 bases, with 19 bases spanning the gap. The CDR3 loop spans 15 amino acids. CDR3 sequence reads: CASRTLYGREETQYF. CDR3 DNA: TGTGCCAGCAGGACTCTTTACGGAAGGGAGGAGACCCAGTACTTC.

CDR3 in DNA: TGTGCCAGCAGCCTTAAAACGGGACTCCCCCGCACTGAAGCTTTCTTT. Amino acid sequence: CASSLKTGLPRTEAFF. The chain employs TRBV5-5 and TRBJ1-1; weak D call: TRBD1 (5 bases). From germline, CDR1 is SGHKS and CDR2 YYEKEE (reference sequence). The germline V and J ends were trimmed by 4 bases and 4 bases, with 20 bases remaining between them. The CDR3 is made up of 16 amino acids.

The J gene is TRBJ2-3, the V gene TRBV12-3 or TRBV12-4; tentatively, D is TRBD2 (5 bases). The V end lost 7 bases, the J end lost 1 base, and 15 bases lay between the germline ends. The CDR3 is 15 residues long. The CDR3 DNA follows: TGTGCCAGCACCGGGGAACGCCTCCGCACAGATACGCAGTATTTT. It translates to CASTGERLRTDTQYF.

This clonotype was seen at least ten times. This chain uses TRBV29-1 with TRBJ1-1; 7 bases are a match to TRBD1. CDR3 size: 15 residues. The V segment lost 5 bases and the J segment 1 base; nucleotides outside the gene matches: 10. Germline V gene sequence: CDR1 SQVTM, CDR2 ANQGSEA. The CDR3 region has the DNA TGCAGCGTTTTGGAGGGGGCGCTAAGGAACACTGAAGCTTTCTTT. Translation gives CSVLEGALRNTEAFF.

This clonotype occurred many times. The V call is TRBV5-1, the J call TRBJ2-7, with D possibly called TRBD1 or TRBD2 (6 bases each). CDR3 size: 16 residues. Trimming cost V 2 bases and J 3 bases, with 18 bases left between them. CDR1 is SGHRS, CDR2 YFSETQ, per germline. The DNA for the CDR3 is TGCGCCAGCAGCTTAGAGCCAGGGGCGGGATTCTACGAGCAGTACTTC. It is translated as CASSLEPGAGFYEQYF.

As to this clonotype: Being one base from a much bigger clone, this may be a read error. The chain links TRBV2 to TRBJ2-1; TRBD1 is a possible D gene (6 bases). The closer fit of TRBJ2-7 to the DNA end suggests the J call may be wrong. CDR3 length equals 14 residues. Per germline, CDR1 SNHLY and CDR2 FYNNEI. In DNA form, the CDR3 reads TGTGCCAGCAGTGAAGGGGGACACAGGAATGAGCAGTACTTC. Amino acids: CASSEGGHRNEQYF.

In this sample, this clonotype turned up many times. V usage is TRBV6-1 and J usage is TRBJ1-1; 7 bases map to TRBD1. Germline trimming cut 7 bases from V and 2 bases from J; bases unmatched to any gene: 4. CDR1 MNHNS and CDR2 SASEGT come from the germline V gene. The CDR3 sequence is 13 residues long. The CDR3 nucleotides read TGTGCCAGCACCCGACAGGGTAACACTGAAGCTTTCTTT. It yields the protein CASTRQGNTEAFF.

This chain uses TRBV20-1 with TRBJ2-7; D is unresolved. The J call could be wrong; TRBJ2-5 is a better fit for the DNA end. CDR1 and CDR2 from the germline V gene are DFQATT and SNEGSKA (reference sequence). The CDR3 runs to 13 residues. The CDR3 loop is CSARAAHEGTQYF. CDR3 DNA sequence: TGCAGTGCTAGAGCAGCCCACGAAGGGACCCAGTACTTC.

This clonotype came up many times. The genes are TRBV3-1 and TRBJ2-6; the D gene is possibly TRBD2 (6 bases). Trimming removed 0 bases at V and 0 bases at J, with 21 bases between. There are 21 residues in the CDR3. Per the germline V gene, CDR1 is LGHDT and CDR2 is YNNKEL (reference sequence). The CDR3 DNA reads as TGTGCCAGCAGCCAAGAATGGGCCTTGAAGGGACTGAGCTCTGGGGCCAACGTCCTGACTTTC. Amino acid sequence: CASSQEWALKGLSSGANVLTF.

Only a few counts were recorded for this clonotype. This rearrangement joins TRBV7-8 to TRBJ2-5; weak D call: TRBD2 (5 bases). The V gene lost 5 bases and the J gene lost 11 bases, with 21 bases spanning the gap. The CDR3 consists of 14 residues. Per the germline V gene, CDR1 is SGHVS and CDR2 is FQNEAQ. The CDR3 coding sequence is TGTGCCAGCAGCGCGGACTTCCCGCGGAATGAGCAGTACTTC. Its translation: CASSADFPRNEQYF. The full variable domain, with the rest looked up from reference TRBV7-8 and TRBJ2-5, is GAGVSQSPRYKVAKRGQDVALRCDPISGHVSLFWYQQALGQGPEFLTYFQNEAQLDKSGLPSDRFFAERPEGSVSTLKIQRTQQEDSAVYLCASSADFPRNEQYFGPGTRLLVL.

This clonotype has at least ten counts. V usage is TRBV7-8 and J usage is TRBJ2-5; D remains unclear. This CDR3 comprises 14 residues. With 2 bases removed from V and 3 bases from J, the gap between germline ends came to 10 bases. Germline lookup yields CDR1 SGHVS and CDR2 FQNEAQ. The CDR3 sequence: CASSLNSAEETQYF. CDR3 nucleotide sequence: TGTGCCAGCAGCTTAAACTCAGCAGAAGAGACCCAGTACTTC.

The chain couples TRBV9 to TRBJ2-2; D call uncertain. Trimming shortened V by 3 bases and J by 0 bases, and 9 bases separated the two germline ends. CDR1 and CDR2 (germline): SGDLS, YYNGEE. This CDR3 spans 15 amino acids. The CDR3, as DNA: TGTGCCAGCAGCGGGTGTGCAGCGAACACCGGGGAGCTGTTTTTT. Its protein product is CASSGCAANTGELFF.

V usage is TRBV20-1 and J usage is TRBJ1-2, with no clear D. The CDR3 is made up of 16 amino acids. V lost 0 bases, J lost 8 bases, and 22 bases lay in between. The germline CDR1 and CDR2 sequences are DFQATT and SNEGSKA (reference sequence). This CDR3 reads CSARDPVFGGRGGYTF. The CDR3 DNA follows: TGCAGTGCTAGAGACCCTGTGTTCGGAGGGCGAGGAGGCTACACCTTC.

The table lists this clonotype with a few counts. A read error may be the cause here, since a much bigger clone is one base away. J is TRBJ2-7 and V is TRBV4-1, with D tentatively TRBD2 (6 bases). Looked up from germline, CDR1 is MGHRA and CDR2 is YSYEKL. Trimming pared 1 base from V and 7 bases from J, leaving 32 bases between. There are 20 residues in the CDR3. CDR3 residues: CASSQAPWGGPWYSYNEQYF. CDR3 bases: TGCGCCAGCAGCCAAGCCCCTTGGGGAGGCCCCTGGTACTCCTACAATGAGCAGTACTTC.

V and J are TRBV5-5 and TRBJ2-5; 10 nucleotides align to TRBD2. The J call may not be correct, given that the DNA end is closer to TRBJ2-7. The CDR3 totals 15 residues. Germline CDR1 SGHKS, CDR2 YYEKEE (reference sequence). CDR3 protein: CASNPTGLAWDEQYF. The CDR3 nucleotides read TGTGCCAGCAACCCGACGGGACTAGCGTGGGACGAGCAGTACTTC.

There are a few counts of this clonotype. The genes are TRBV30 and TRBJ2-4; either TRBD1 or TRBD2 may supply D (5 bases each). TRBJ2-7 matches the DNA end more closely, so the J call is doubtful. This CDR3 spans 12 amino acids. Germline assignment: CDR1 GTSNPN and CDR2 SVGIG (reference sequence). CDR3 sequence: CAWSPGSNEQYF. CDR3 sequence (DNA): TGTGCCTGGAGCCCAGGGAGCAACGAGCAGTACTTC.

At least ten counts were recorded for this clonotype. CDR3 DNA sequence: TGTGCCAGCAGCCGCGGACAGGGACTAATTGAAAAACTGTTTTTT. As protein: CASSRGQGLIEKLFF. The rearrangement uses TRBV7-9 and TRBJ1-4; the match to TRBD1 covers 8 bases. CDR1 and CDR2 (germline): SEHNR, FQNEAQ (reference sequence). J lost 7 bases, V lost 5 bases, and 9 bases had no gene match. This CDR3 region has 15 residues.

The table lists this clonotype with a few counts. This rearrangement joins TRBV30 to TRBJ1-2, with 7 bases aligning to TRBD1. Per the germline V gene, CDR1 is GTSNPN and CDR2 is SVGIG (reference sequence). V trimming: 0 bases; J trimming: 7 bases; junction bases outside the gene matches: 5. CDR3 length equals 13 residues. For the CDR3, the DNA is TGTGCCTGGAGTGTACAGCAGGGGGTTGGCTACACCTTC. The encoded protein is CAWSVQQGVGYTF.

Comment on this clonotype: A much larger clone is a single base away; this may be a read error. The chain links TRBV9 to TRBJ2-7; the D call may be TRBD1 or TRBD2 (5 bases each). V was trimmed by 1 base and J by 2 bases, leaving 10 bases between them. The CDR3 has 14 residues. Germline V CDR1 and CDR2: SGDLS, YYNGEE. The CDR3, as DNA: TGTGCCAGCAGCGTATACGAGGGGCCCTACGAGCAGTACTTC. This sequence encodes CASSVYEGPYEQYF.

The chain links TRBV5-6 to TRBJ1-4, with a possible D match to TRBD1 (5 bases). Germline CDR1 reads SGHDT; CDR2 reads YYEEEE. The CDR3 has 14 amino acids. V gave up 4 bases and J gave up 8 bases, with 15 bases separating them. CDR3 DNA: TGTGCCAGCAGCAGGGGATCATTCCAGGAAAAACTGTTTTTT. Its translation is CASSRGSFQEKLFF. Variable domain in full (rest from reference TRBV5-6 and TRBJ1-4): DAGVTQSPTHLIKTRGQQVTLRCSPKSGHDTVSWYQQALGQGPQFIFQYYEEEERQRGNFPDRFSGHQFPNYSSELNVNALLLGDSALYLCASSRGSFQEKLFFGSGTQLSVL.

About this clonotype itself: A much bigger clone sits one base away, suggesting this may be a read error. CDR3 loop: CASSDGIGGCDEQYF. In DNA form, the CDR3 reads TGTGCCAGCAGCGATGGTATAGGGGGGTGTGACGAGCAGTACTTC. V is TRBV5-6 and J is TRBJ2-7; perhaps D is TRBD1 or TRBD2 (6 bases each). The CDR3 has 15 amino acids. The germline V gene encodes CDR1 SGHDT and CDR2 YYEEEE. V dropped 4 bases and J dropped 5 bases, with 19 bases sitting between them.

The chain joins TRBV19 to TRBJ1-6; D is unresolved. The V and J ends lost 1 base and 9 bases respectively, with 16 bases between them. Germline V gene sequence: CDR1 LNHDA, CDR2 SQIVND (reference sequence). The CDR3 spans 16 residues. This CDR3 is CASSIALGSGLSPLHF. The CDR3 DNA reads TGTGCCAGTAGTATAGCCCTCGGTTCGGGTCTTTCACCCCTCCACTTT.

With respect to this clonotype: At one end the junction does not follow the germline gene, possibly because of a read error. CDR3 loop: CASSLMQRSNTRELFF. CDR3 DNA: TGTGCCAGCAGCTTAATGCAGAGGTCGAACACCAGGGAGCTGTTTTTT. The V gene is TRBV7-9, the J gene TRBJ2-2; D is unresolved. CDR1 is SEHNR and CDR2 is FQNEAQ in the germline V gene (reference sequence). The CDR3 runs to 16 residues.

There are many counts of this clonotype. The CDR3: CATSRASGEQFF. The CDR3 DNA sequence: TGTGCCACCAGTAGGGCTTCGGGAGAGCAGTTCTTC. The J gene is TRBJ2-1, the V gene TRBV15, with D possibly being TRBD2 (5 bases). The CDR3 loop spans 12 amino acids. Germline V CDR1 and CDR2: LNHNV, YYDKDF (reference sequence). V was pared by 6 bases and J by 10 bases, with 13 bases between.

This rearrangement joins TRBV27 to TRBJ2-2, with no clear D. V shed 5 bases and J shed 4 bases, with 8 bases lying between them. The CDR3 is made up of 13 amino acids. Germline CDR1 reads MNHEY; CDR2 reads SMNVEV (reference sequence). The CDR3 DNA reads TGTGCCAGCAGTCACGGATCCACCGGGGAGCTGTTTTTT. Its translation: CASSHGSTGELFF.

This chain joins TRBV5-1 and TRBJ1-1; D gene uncertain. The germline gives CDR1 SGHRS, CDR2 YFSETQ. V gave up 4 bases and J gave up 1 base, with 11 bases separating them. The CDR3 sequence is 14 residues long. The CDR3 region has the DNA TGCGCCAGCAGCGCGGACGGGAAGAACACTGAAGCTTTCTTT. It yields the protein CASSADGKNTEAFF.

This clonotype was detected many times. The rearrangement links TRBV7-2 to TRBJ2-3; D unclear. Germline-derived CDR1 and CDR2 are SGHTA and FQGNSA. This CDR3 comprises 13 residues. Deletions cut 2 bases from V and 8 bases from J, with 11 bases between. CDR3: CASSLTLRGTQYF. The CDR3 nucleotides are TGTGCCAGCAGCTTAACGCTCCGTGGTACGCAGTATTTT.

This rearrangement joins TRBV25-1 to TRBJ1-6; D gene ambiguous. The germline CDR1 and CDR2 sequences are MGHDK and SYGVNS. This CDR3 spans 13 amino acids. Trimming pared 2 bases from V and 6 bases from J, leaving 5 bases between. CDR3 bases: TGTGCCAGCAGTGAACAGTTTAATTCACCCCTCCACTTT. It is translated as CASSEQFNSPLHF.

This clonotype was seen at least ten times. V is TRBV3-1 and J is TRBJ2-7; D call uncertain. The CDR3 is 13 amino acids. CDR1 LGHDT and CDR2 YNNKEL come from the germline V gene (reference sequence). Trimming took 4 bases from V and 6 from J, leaving 13 bases between them. CDR3 region: CASSPGFKGEQYF. CDR3 coding DNA: TGTGCCAGCAGCCCCGGATTCAAGGGCGAGCAGTACTTC.

This clonotype was observed many times. The chain recombines TRBV6-5 with TRBJ2-3; the match to TRBD2 covers 8 bases. In germline, CDR1 is MNHEY, CDR2 SVGAGI. V shed 0 bases, J shed 7 bases, and the junction held 12 bases outside the gene matches. The CDR3 is 17 amino acids. The CDR3 spells CASSYSFTGGAVNTQYF. The CDR3 bases are TGTGCCAGCAGTTACTCGTTCACCGGGGGGGCTGTGAATACGCAGTATTTT.

This clonotype was found many times. CDR3 DNA sequence: TGCAGTGCTACCCCGGGACAGACCTACGAGCAGTACTTC. It specifies CSATPGQTYEQYF. V and J are TRBV20-1 and TRBJ2-7, with 7 bases fitting TRBD1. Losses at the gene ends were 4 bases for V and 2 bases for J; bases not matched to a gene: 5. CDR1 DFQATT and CDR2 SNEGSKA come from the germline V gene (reference sequence). CDR3 length: 13 residues.